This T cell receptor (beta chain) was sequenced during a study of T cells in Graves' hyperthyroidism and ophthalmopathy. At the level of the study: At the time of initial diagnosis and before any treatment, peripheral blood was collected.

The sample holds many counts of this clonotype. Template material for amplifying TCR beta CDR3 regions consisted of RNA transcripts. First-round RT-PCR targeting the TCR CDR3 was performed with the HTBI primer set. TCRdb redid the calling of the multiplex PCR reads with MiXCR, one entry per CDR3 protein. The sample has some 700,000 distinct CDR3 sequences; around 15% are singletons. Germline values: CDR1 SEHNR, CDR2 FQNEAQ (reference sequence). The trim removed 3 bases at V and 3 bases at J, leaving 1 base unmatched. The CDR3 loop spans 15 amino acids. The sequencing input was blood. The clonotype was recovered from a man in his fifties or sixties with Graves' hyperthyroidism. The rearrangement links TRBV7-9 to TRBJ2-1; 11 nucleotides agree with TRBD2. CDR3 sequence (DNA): TGTGCCAGCAGCTTCACTAGCGGGGGCTACAATGAGCAGTTCTTC. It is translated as CASSFTSGGYNEQFF.